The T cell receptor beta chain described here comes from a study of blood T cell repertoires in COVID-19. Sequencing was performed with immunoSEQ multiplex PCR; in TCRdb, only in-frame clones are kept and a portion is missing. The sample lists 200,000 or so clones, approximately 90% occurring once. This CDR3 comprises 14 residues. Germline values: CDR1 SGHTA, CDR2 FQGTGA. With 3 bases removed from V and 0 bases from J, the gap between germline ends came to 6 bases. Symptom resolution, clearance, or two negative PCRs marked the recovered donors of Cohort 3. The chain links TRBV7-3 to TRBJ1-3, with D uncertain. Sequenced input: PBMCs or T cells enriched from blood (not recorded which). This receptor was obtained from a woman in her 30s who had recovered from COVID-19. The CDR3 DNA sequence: TGTGCCAGCAGCTTTGGCCCCTCTGGAAACACCATATATTTT. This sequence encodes CASSFGPSGNTIYF.